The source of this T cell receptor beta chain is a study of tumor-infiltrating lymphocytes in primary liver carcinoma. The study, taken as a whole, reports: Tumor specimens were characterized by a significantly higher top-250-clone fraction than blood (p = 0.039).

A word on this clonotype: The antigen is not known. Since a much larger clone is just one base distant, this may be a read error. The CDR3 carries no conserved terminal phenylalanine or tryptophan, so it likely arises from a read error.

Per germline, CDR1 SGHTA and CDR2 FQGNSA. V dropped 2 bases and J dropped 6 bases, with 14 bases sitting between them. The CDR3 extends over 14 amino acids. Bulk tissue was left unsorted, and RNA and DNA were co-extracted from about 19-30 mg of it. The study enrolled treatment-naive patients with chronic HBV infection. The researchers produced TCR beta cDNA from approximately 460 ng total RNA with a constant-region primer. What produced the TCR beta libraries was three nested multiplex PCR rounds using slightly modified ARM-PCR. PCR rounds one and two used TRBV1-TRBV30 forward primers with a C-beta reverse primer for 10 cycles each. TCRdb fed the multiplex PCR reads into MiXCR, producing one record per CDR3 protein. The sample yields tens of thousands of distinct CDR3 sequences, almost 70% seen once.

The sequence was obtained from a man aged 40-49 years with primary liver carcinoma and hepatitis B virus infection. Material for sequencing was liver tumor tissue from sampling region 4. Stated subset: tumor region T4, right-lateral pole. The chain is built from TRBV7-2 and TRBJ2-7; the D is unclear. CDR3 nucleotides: TGTGCCAGCAGCTTATTTAGGACGGACCTCGAGCAGTACCTC. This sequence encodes CASSLFRTDLEQYL.